This TCR beta chain was identified in a study of cytomegalovirus exposure and HLA in healthy donors. Trimming took 8 bases from V and 2 from J, leaving 10 bases between them. Germline V lookup: CDR1 MDHEN, CDR2 SYDVKM. The CDR3 has 12 residues. Vbeta (60) and Jbeta (13) primers were used in the PCR. Original data processing: Later analysis identified approximately 80 million unique TCR beta chains, about 10 million shared. Repertoires were generated with immunoSEQ multiplex PCR, while TCRdb's copy carries only in-frame clones and drops some. Clonal size and the V and J genes are those of that table, whereas D and trimming came from the DNA. This sample carries approximately 190,000 clones, over 80% of them seen once, and the ten largest clones take 1.3%. Only one count was recorded for this clone.

The chain carries TRBV28 and TRBJ2-7, with D unresolved. The sequence was obtained from a man aged 25-45 years in good health and CMV-seronegative. What was sequenced was PBMCs. CDR3 DNA: TGTGCCAGCGAGGATGCGACCTACGAGCAGTACTTC. It codes for CASEDATYEQYF.